This TCR beta chain was obtained from a study of blood T cells in healthy people across ages. This clonotype was observed a few times. A junction boundary mismatches the germline segment, possibly from a read error. A second PCR, run for roughly 7 to 11 cycles, used a sample-barcoded 5' primer plus a J-beta primer mix. MiXCR, applied by TCRdb to the 5' RACE reads, yields one record per CDR3 protein. The sample gives 950,000 to 1,200,000 distinct CDR3 sequences, more than 30% of which show up once; approximately 14% is in the top ten. The germline V gene has CDR1 DFQATT and CDR2 SNEGSKA (reference sequence). The CDR3 has 14 amino acids.

The source is a man between 18 and 29 years old in good health. This chain uses TRBV20-1 with TRBJ1-4, with 12 positions matching TRBD1. Sequences were obtained from blood. The CDR3 coding sequence is TGCAGTGCCAGAGAGGGACAGGGGGCAGAAAAACTGTTTTTT. Translation: CSAREGQGAEKLFF.